The source of this T cell receptor beta chain is a study of Graves' ophthalmopathy and Graves' hyperthyroidism (dated by TCRdb to 2016 to 2019). Looking at the study overall: Peripheral blood was collected at initial diagnosis, prior to any treatment. T-cell repertoires of thyroid tissue and blood were compared in six or seven hyperthyroidism patients. For independent validation, a separate cohort was made up of around 19 hyperthyroidism patients plus 17 patients who later progressed from hyperthyroidism to ophthalmopathy. To tell Graves' ophthalmopathy apart from Graves' hyperthyroidism, and to predict which patients would progress to ophthalmopathy, the study relied on TCR beta repertoire signatures. To explore V-J signatures that separate ophthalmopathy from hyperthyroidism, a discovery set of approximately 100 patients was enrolled, consisting of roughly 45 with ophthalmopathy and 55 to 65 with stable hyperthyroidism. Once sampling was done, hyperthyroidism patients were given methimazole at a starting dose of 30 mg daily, while ophthalmopathy patients were given high-dose intravenous methylprednisolone. In total, 135 blood samples were TCR-sequenced: approximately 42 ophthalmopathy, some 75 hyperthyroidism and 17 hyperthyroidism-to-ophthalmopathy patients. The paper as a whole reports these results and caveats: In cross-validation, the 13-signature model distinguished ophthalmopathy from stable hyperthyroidism with more than 85% sensitivity and 81% to 82% specificity, while in the test set the corresponding values were about 80% and 75%. In validation, the model predicted ophthalmopathy progression with more than 70% sensitivity and less than 80% specificity; some twelve predicted patients were CT-confirmed with GO in a median of around 6 months. Most expanded thyroid clonotypes with a frequency above 0.001 also appeared in blood, which suggests that blood repertoires may reflect the immune response in the thyroid. Sample size was not statistically predetermined, and group allocation was not concealed from the investigators.

For repertoire sequencing, TCR beta CDR3 regions were amplified from RNA transcripts. HTBI primers and the Qiagen OneStep RT-PCR kit were used in a first-round RT-PCR, which was followed by a second-round multiplex PCR, size selection and purification. Libraries were sequenced paired-end with 100 bp reads on an Illumina HiSeq2000. Per the authors' processing: SOAPnuke was used for read processing, and reads with adapters, uncalled bases, a mean Phred below 15, or no exact constant-primer or identifier match were discarded. COPE v1.2.5 was used to merge high-quality paired reads. Clonotypes were defined as unique nucleotide sequences and were aligned to IMGT TRB V, D and J references using MiTCR v1.1. The analysis was limited to V-J combinations with a frequency above 0.0001, which together covered 99.2% of repertoires. For each V-J combination, a TCR clonal expansion and chaos score was defined as F50 clonal expansion divided by the chaos observed in the TCRdist matrix. Welch's t-statistics and random forest were used to narrow the features down to more than 10 V-J combinations, which were then fed into a naive Bayes classifier. The Morisita-Horn index was used to measure how similar the thyroid and blood repertoires were. TCRdb ran its own pipeline on the public reads, namely fastp trimming at Q25 and MiXCR clone calling, and kept in-frame beta chains. Rows with a matching CDR3 protein are joined into one entry that keeps the most common DNA and genes. In this record, the V and J calls reflect TCRdb's handling and not the investigators' own analysis. The sample table shows about 740,000 distinct CDR3 sequences, and 35% to 50% are seen once. The top ten constitute 40% to 45% of the sample.

Cut back by 5 bases and 4 bases, the V and J ends lie 20 bases apart. CDR3 length: 16 amino acids, cysteine to phenylalanine. The retained sequence is limited to the CDR3, 48 bases, with the frame set at the first base. The germline V gene provides CDR1 SGHTA and CDR2 FQGNSA. Comment on this clonotype: The antigen it binds to is not known. Base qualities are not provided; no much larger clone lies one nucleotide away.

The ophthalmopathy patients had moderately to severely active disease, with a Clinical Activity Score of 3 or higher, a NOSPECS grade of 4 or higher, and a disease duration of less than 3 months. Patients with other autoimmune diseases, uncontrolled infections, pregnancy or lactation were excluded. Clinical symptoms, serum thyroxine, TRAb, thyroid ultrasound and orbital computed tomography formed the basis of the diagnosis. PBMCs were isolated from 8 to 10 ml of fresh peripheral blood by Ficoll-Paque density gradient centrifugation. Trizol reagent was used to extract the total RNA, and its quality was then checked on an Agilent 2100 Bioanalyzer.

The sequence joins TRBV7-2 to TRBJ2-5; TRBD2 might be the D gene, on 6 matching bases. Sequencing was done on a sample of peripheral blood. This clonotype originated in an adult man with Graves' ophthalmopathy. The DNA sequence is given as TGTGCCAGCAGCCCATGGCGGGGCCCTTCCGCAGAGACCCAGTACTTC. Translation gives CASSPWRGPSAETQYF.